Below are 21 T cell receptor beta chains sequenced from a single sample in a study of neoadjuvant anti-PD-1 for oral cavity cancer. Specified time point: after neoadjuvant nivolumab, at surgical resection. Some clones are missing from TCRdb's copy, which holds only in-frame ones; the method was immunoSEQ multiplex PCR. The sample lists 8,000 or so clones, roughly three quarters occurring once. The sequenced sample was PBMCs, obtained after nivolumab (anti-PD-1) treatment. Receptors originate from a person between 40 and 80 years old with oral cavity squamous cell carcinoma.

The chain joins TRBV4-1 to TRBJ1-1; D unclear. The CDR3 length is 12 residues. Germline lookup yields CDR1 MGHRA and CDR2 YSYEKL. Trimming took 0 bases from V and 6 from J, leaving 5 bases between them. CDR3 DNA sequence: TGCGCCAGCAGCCAAGATTTGGCTGAAGCTTTCTTT. Translating gives CASSQDLAEAFF.

This clone was seen a single time. The rearrangement joins TRBV5-1 to TRBJ2-3; unclear D gene. V was pared by 0 bases and J by 0 bases, with 8 bases between. This CDR3 is 15 amino acids long. Germline assignment: CDR1 SGHRS and CDR2 YFSETQ. The CDR3 sequence: CASSLAQRSTDTQYF. The DNA for the CDR3 is TGCGCCAGCAGCTTGGCCCAGAGGAGCACAGATACGCAGTATTTT. The full variable domain, its missing parts supplied by reference TRBV5-1 and TRBJ2-3, is KAGVTQTPRYLIKTRGQQVTLSCSPISGHRSVSWYQQTPGQGLQFLFEYFSETQRNKGNFPGRFSGRQFSNSRSEMNVSTLELGDSALYLCASSLAQRSTDTQYFGPGTRLTVL.

This clone was seen only a few times. This chain links TRBV7-9 with TRBJ2-7, with D perhaps matching TRBD2 (6 bases). Trimming pared 7 bases from V and 3 bases from J, leaving 16 bases between. CDR3 length equals 14 residues. Looked up from germline, CDR1 is SEHNR and CDR2 is FQNEAQ (reference sequence). CDR3 sequence: CASTSQGLDYEQYF. The DNA of the CDR3 is TGTGCCAGCACCTCGCAGGGACTGGACTACGAGCAGTACTTC.

The gene calls are TRBV2 and TRBJ2-1, with 8 bases matching TRBD1. Germline V lookup: CDR1 SNHLY, CDR2 FYNNEI. J gave up 7 bases and V 2 bases, and 10 bases lay outside the gene matches. The CDR3 contains 16 residues. Here the CDR3 reads CASSELRGQGANEQFF. CDR3 coding DNA: TGTGCCAGCAGTGAACTAAGGGGGCAGGGGGCGAATGAGCAGTTCTTC.

The rearrangement links TRBV29-1 to TRBJ1-1; D is ambiguous. V gave up 4 bases and J gave up 1 base, with 13 bases separating them. CDR3 size: 14 residues. Per the germline V gene, CDR1 is SQVTM and CDR2 is ANQGSEA. The CDR3 nucleotides read TGCAGCGTTGCTTACATCTACGCGAACACTGAAGCTTTCTTT. It is translated as CSVAYIYANTEAFF.

The rearrangement joins TRBV6-1 to TRBJ1-1; tentatively, D is TRBD1 (5 bases). Germline assignment: CDR1 MNHNS and CDR2 SASEGT. The CDR3 sequence is 14 residues long. V was pared by 7 bases and J by 1 base, with 13 bases between. CDR3 sequence: CASTRSGGNTEAFF. CDR3 DNA: TGTGCCAGCACCCGTTCGGGGGGGAACACTGAAGCTTTCTTT.

This sequence joins TRBV5-6 and TRBJ1-5, with TRBD1 as a possible D gene (6 bases). Germline loops: CDR1 SGHDT, CDR2 YYEEEE. This CDR3 contains 14 residues. Trimming stripped 4 bases from V and 1 base from J, with 9 bases between. Here the CDR3 DNA reads TGTGCCAGCAGCCGTGGACAGAGCAATCAGCCCCAGCATTTT. It codes for CASSRGQSNQPQHF. Full variable domain (missing parts from reference TRBV5-6 and TRBJ1-5): DAGVTQSPTHLIKTRGQQVTLRCSPKSGHDTVSWYQQALGQGPQFIFQYYEEEERQRGNFPDRFSGHQFPNYSSELNVNALLLGDSALYLCASSRGQSNQPQHFGDGTRLSIL.

The chain combines TRBV9 with TRBJ2-3; D is possibly TRBD1 (6 bases). With 0 bases removed from V and 4 bases from J, the gap between germline ends came to 15 bases. The CDR3 length is 16 residues. Germline V gives CDR1 SGDLS, CDR2 YYNGEE. CDR3 in DNA: TGTGCCAGCAGCGTAGGGACAGCGGCTCGCTCAGATACGCAGTATTTT. Translated, it gives CASSVGTAARSDTQYF.

This clone was seen more than once but under ten times. The J gene is TRBJ1-5, the V gene TRBV19, with 8 bases identical to TRBD1. The CDR3 contains 15 residues. Trimming took 5 bases from V and 7 from J; bases not matched to a gene: 10. Looked up from germline, CDR1 is LNHDA and CDR2 is SQIVND (reference sequence). The DNA of the CDR3 is TGTGCCAGTAGTTCTCAAGGACAGGGAGGCCAGCCCCAGCATTTT. Translating it yields CASSSQGQGGQPQHF.

This rearrangement joins TRBV2 to TRBJ2-7; the D call may be TRBD1 or TRBD2 (5 bases each). This CDR3 has 13 residues. The V end lost 6 bases, the J end lost 3 bases, and 12 bases lay between the germline ends. Germline V gene sequence: CDR1 SNHLY, CDR2 FYNNEI. CDR3 in amino acids: CASSGLGDYEQYF. As DNA, the CDR3 is TGTGCCAGCAGCGGACTGGGGGACTACGAGCAGTACTTC.

The V and J genes are TRBV6-1 and TRBJ1-5; D gene uncertain. The CDR3 covers 13 residues. V was shortened by 11 bases and J by 0 bases, with 11 bases between the two germline ends. Germline V CDR1 and CDR2: MNHNS, SASEGT. The CDR3 here is CAAAGISNQPQHF. CDR3 nucleotides: TGTGCCGCGGCGGGGATTAGCAATCAGCCCCAGCATTTT.

This clone has just a few counts. The chain recombines TRBV28 with TRBJ1-2, with D tentatively TRBD1 (6 bases). CDR3 length: 14 residues. Germline V gene lookup returns CDR1 MDHEN and CDR2 SYDVKM. Trimming pared 7 bases from V and 3 bases from J, leaving 15 bases between. Here the CDR3 DNA reads TGTGCCAGCACCAGAAGGGGGGCAGACTATGGCTACACCTTC. Translating gives CASTRRGADYGYTF.

V usage is TRBV2 and J usage is TRBJ2-6, with 8 bases aligning to TRBD2. This CDR3 spans 18 amino acids. CDR1 and CDR2 (germline): SNHLY, FYNNEI. V gave up 4 bases and J gave up 4 bases; unmatched junction bases: 12. Here the CDR3 DNA reads TGTGCCAGCAGTGGGCTCCCAGCGGGGGTCTTAGGGGCCAACGTCCTGACTTTC. It codes for CASSGLPAGVLGANVLTF.

The chain employs TRBV10-3 and TRBJ2-5; D is uncertain. This CDR3 comprises 13 residues. From germline, CDR1 is ENHRY and CDR2 SYGVKD. The V gene lost 0 bases and the J gene lost 5 bases, with 7 bases spanning the gap. CDR3 sequence reads: CAISESGSETQYF. The CDR3 DNA sequence: TGTGCCATCAGTGAGTCCGGATCGGAGACCCAGTACTTC.

V and J are TRBV6-6 and TRBJ1-3, with D perhaps TRBD1 (5 bases). CDR3 length: 15 amino acids. V was trimmed by 2 bases and J by 0 bases, leaving 8 bases between them. Per germline, CDR1 MNHNY and CDR2 SVGAGI (reference sequence). This chain's CDR3 is CASSYGGSSGNTIYF. The CDR3 nucleotides read TGTGCCAGCAGTTACGGGGGTAGCTCTGGAAACACCATATATTTT.

This chain links TRBV9 with TRBJ1-1; D may be TRBD1 (6 bases). Germline V gives CDR1 SGDLS, CDR2 YYNGEE. V shed 1 base and J shed 4 bases, with 11 bases lying between them. CDR3 length: 14 amino acids. The CDR3 DNA follows: TGTGCCAGCAGCGTAACAGGGTCAAGCACTGAAGCTTTCTTT. Its protein product is CASSVTGSSTEAFF.

The chain carries TRBV9 and TRBJ1-5, with 9 bases aligning to TRBD1. Germline assignment: CDR1 SGDLS and CDR2 YYNGEE. CDR3 length: 22 residues. V dropped 4 bases and J dropped 0; count of bases not matched to a gene: 23. This chain's CDR3 is CASSTTKAGQGVLFYSNQPQHF. In DNA form, the CDR3 reads TGTGCCAGCAGCACTACAAAGGCGGGACAGGGCGTCCTATTCTATAGCAATCAGCCCCAGCATTTT.

The chain uses TRBV6-5 and TRBJ1-3; no clear D gene. The CDR3 contains 15 residues. Per germline, CDR1 MNHEY and CDR2 SVGAGI. V lost 7 bases, J lost 0 bases, and 13 bases lay in between. The CDR3 is CASTADYSSGNTIYF. In DNA form, the CDR3 reads TGTGCCAGCACCGCGGATTACAGCTCTGGAAACACCATATATTTT.

V usage is TRBV6-5 and J usage is TRBJ1-2, with a possible D match to TRBD1 (6 bases). Between the trimmed V and J ends, which lost 4 bases and 3 bases, there was a span of 15 bases. CDR1 is MNHEY and CDR2 is SVGAGI in the germline V gene. The CDR3 has 15 amino acids. The CDR3 sequence is CASSSRRTVHYGYTF. CDR3 DNA sequence: TGTGCCAGCAGTTCCAGAAGGACAGTTCACTATGGCTACACCTTC.

The chain joins TRBV28 to TRBJ2-1; 13 bases map to TRBD2. Per germline, CDR1 MDHEN and CDR2 SYDVKM. The CDR3 has 17 amino acids. J was trimmed by 6 bases and V by 5 bases; bases with no gene match: 10. CDR3: CASSPPGTSGKRNEQFF. CDR3 coding DNA: TGTGCCAGCAGTCCGCCCGGGACTAGCGGGAAGCGCAATGAGCAGTTCTTC.

CDR3 in DNA: TGTGCCTGGAGTACACTAGCGGGGGGCAGGTTTTTGAAGACCCAGTACTTC. As protein: CAWSTLAGGRFLKTQYF. This rearrangement joins TRBV30 to TRBJ2-5; 12 bases agree with TRBD2. This CDR3 comprises 17 residues. CDR1 is GTSNPN and CDR2 is SVGIG in the germline V gene (reference sequence). The junction had 13 bases not matched to a gene; V was cut back by 2 bases and J by 6 bases.